This T cell receptor (beta chain) was observed in a study of CD8 T cells in Susac syndrome. While serving as controls, healthy donors were matched for age and sex. FACS was used to enrich TEMRA cells, whereas the CD8+ and CD4+ T cells were obtained by negative isolation. Findings and limits, study-wide: In its TCR sequencing and HLA analysis, the study acknowledged that the number of individuals was relatively small.

Germline V gives CDR1 SQVTM, CDR2 ANQGSEA. The CDR3 spans 12 residues. V was shortened by 2 bases and J by 12 bases, with 14 bases between the two germline ends. This clonotype has only one observation. Its antigen is unidentified. The authors reverse transcribed roughly 0.5 to 1 ug RNA with random hexamers. A multiplex approach, immunoSEQ multiplex PCR, amplified TCR beta CDR3 across 54 Vbeta and 13 Jbeta. Each CDR3 protein gets one entry after TCRdb re-called the immunoSEQ multiplex PCR reads with MiXCR. The table records 130,000 to 150,000 distinct CDR3 sequences, over 85% of them present only once.

The source of this sequence is a human donor in good health. The sample comprised CD8+ T cells from PBMCs. The V call is TRBV29-1, the J call TRBJ2-1; TRBD2 is a possible D gene (5 bases). CDR3 nucleotides: TGCAGCGTTGAACGTCTGTCCGGAGGGCAGTTCTTC. It specifies CSVERLSGGQFF.